This T cell receptor (beta chain) was sequenced for a study of cytomegalovirus exposure and HLA in healthy donors. Findings and limits, study-wide: There were a few CMV-associated chains whose specificity for CMV antigens was confirmed in vitro. Common viral pathogens (according to a later analysis) appeared linked to several of the most significant clusters.

For this clone: Its target is unknown.

The CDR3 runs 15 residues. Germline CDR1 is SGHKS and CDR2 is YYEKEE (reference sequence). V was trimmed by 0 bases and J by 1 base, leaving 9 bases between them. The primer mix had 60 Vbeta and 13 Jbeta primers. Some clones are missing from TCRdb's copy, which holds only in-frame ones; the method was immunoSEQ multiplex PCR. The repertoire consists of roughly 140,000 clones, with around four fifths occurring once and the leading ten covering approximately 3%. Donors sampled were nominally healthy, though unrecorded immune exposures were likely. Sequenced sample: PBMCs. This sequence joins TRBV5-5 and TRBJ2-3, with a tentative D call TRBD1 (5 bases). This clonotype was obtained from a male donor in good health and CMV-seronegative. In DNA form, the CDR3 reads TGTGCCAGCAGCTTGGAGGGCAGGGGCACAGATACGCAGTATTTT. Residues: CASSLEGRGTDTQYF.